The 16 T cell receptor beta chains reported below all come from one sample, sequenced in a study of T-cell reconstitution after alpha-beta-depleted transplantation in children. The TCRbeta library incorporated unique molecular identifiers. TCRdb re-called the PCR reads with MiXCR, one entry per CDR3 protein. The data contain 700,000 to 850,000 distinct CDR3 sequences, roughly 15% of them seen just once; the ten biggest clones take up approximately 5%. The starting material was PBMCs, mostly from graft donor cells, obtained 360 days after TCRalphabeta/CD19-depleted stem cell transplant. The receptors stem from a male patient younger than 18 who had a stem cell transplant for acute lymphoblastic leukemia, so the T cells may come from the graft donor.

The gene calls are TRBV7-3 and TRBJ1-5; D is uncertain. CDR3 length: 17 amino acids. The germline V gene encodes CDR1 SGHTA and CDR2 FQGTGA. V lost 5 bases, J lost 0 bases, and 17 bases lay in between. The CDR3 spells CASSPQFGQVSNQPQHF. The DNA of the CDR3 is TGTGCCAGCAGCCCCCAGTTTGGGCAGGTTAGCAATCAGCCCCAGCATTTT. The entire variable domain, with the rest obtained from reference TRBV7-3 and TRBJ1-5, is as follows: GAGVSQTPSNKVTEKGKYVELRCDPISGHTALYWYRQSLGQGPEFLIYFQGTGAADDSGLPNDRFFAVRPEGSVSTLKIQRTERGDSAVYLCASSPQFGQVSNQPQHFGDGTRLSIL.

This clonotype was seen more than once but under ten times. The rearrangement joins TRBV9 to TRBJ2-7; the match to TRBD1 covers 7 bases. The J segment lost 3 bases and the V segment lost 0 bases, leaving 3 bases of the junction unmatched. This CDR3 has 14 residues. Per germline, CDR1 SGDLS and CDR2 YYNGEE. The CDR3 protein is CASSVGGQFYEQYF. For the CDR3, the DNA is TGTGCCAGCAGCGTAGGGGGACAGTTCTACGAGCAGTACTTC.

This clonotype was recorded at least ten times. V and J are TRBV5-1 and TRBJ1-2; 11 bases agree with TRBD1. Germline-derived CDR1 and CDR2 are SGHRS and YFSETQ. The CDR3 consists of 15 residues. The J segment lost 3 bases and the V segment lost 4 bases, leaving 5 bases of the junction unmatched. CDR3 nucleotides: TGCGCCAGCAGCAAACCGGGACAGGGGGACTATGGCTACACCTTC. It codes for CASSKPGQGDYGYTF. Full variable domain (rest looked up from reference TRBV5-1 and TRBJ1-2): KAGVTQTPRYLIKTRGQQVTLSCSPISGHRSVSWYQQTPGQGLQFLFEYFSETQRNKGNFPGRFSGRQFSNSRSEMNVSTLELGDSALYLCASSKPGQGDYGYTFGSGTRLTVV.

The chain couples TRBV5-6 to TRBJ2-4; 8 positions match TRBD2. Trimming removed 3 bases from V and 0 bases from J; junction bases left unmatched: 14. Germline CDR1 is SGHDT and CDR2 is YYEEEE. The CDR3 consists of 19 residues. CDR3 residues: CASSYLPASGPLAKNIQYF. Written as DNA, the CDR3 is TGTGCCAGCAGCTATCTCCCGGCTAGCGGGCCACTAGCCAAAAACATTCAGTACTTC.

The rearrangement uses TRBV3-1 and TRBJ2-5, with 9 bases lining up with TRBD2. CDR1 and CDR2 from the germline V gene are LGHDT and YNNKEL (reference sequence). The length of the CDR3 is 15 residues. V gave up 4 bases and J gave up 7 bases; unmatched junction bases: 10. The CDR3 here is CASSLPISGSGTQYF. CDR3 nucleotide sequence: TGTGCCAGCAGCCTCCCCATTAGCGGGAGTGGGACCCAGTACTTC.

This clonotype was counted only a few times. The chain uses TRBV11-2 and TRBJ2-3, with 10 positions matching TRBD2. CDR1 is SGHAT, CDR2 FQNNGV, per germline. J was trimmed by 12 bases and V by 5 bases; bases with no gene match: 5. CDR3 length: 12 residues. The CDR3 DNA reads TGTGCCAGCAGCGAAACTAGCGGGGTCCAGTATTTT. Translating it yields CASSETSGVQYF.

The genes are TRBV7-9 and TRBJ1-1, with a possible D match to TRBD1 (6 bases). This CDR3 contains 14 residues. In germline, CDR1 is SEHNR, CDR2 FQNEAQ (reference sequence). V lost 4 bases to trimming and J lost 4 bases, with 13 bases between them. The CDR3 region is CASSSRGAPTEAFF. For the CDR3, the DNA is TGTGCCAGCAGCTCCCGGGGGGCCCCCACTGAAGCTTTCTTT.

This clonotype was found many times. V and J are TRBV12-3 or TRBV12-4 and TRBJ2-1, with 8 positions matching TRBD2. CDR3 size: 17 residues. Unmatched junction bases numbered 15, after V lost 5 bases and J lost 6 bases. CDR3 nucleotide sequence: TGTGCCAGCAGTCCCCGAAATGGCGCGGGAGGCGGCAATGAGCAGTTCTTC. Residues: CASSPRNGAGGGNEQFF.

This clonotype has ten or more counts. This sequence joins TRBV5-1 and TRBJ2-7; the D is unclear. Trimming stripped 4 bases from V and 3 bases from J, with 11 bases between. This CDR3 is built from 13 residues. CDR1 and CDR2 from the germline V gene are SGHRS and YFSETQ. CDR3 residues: CASSADSFYEQYF. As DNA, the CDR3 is TGCGCCAGCAGCGCAGATTCCTTCTACGAGCAGTACTTC.

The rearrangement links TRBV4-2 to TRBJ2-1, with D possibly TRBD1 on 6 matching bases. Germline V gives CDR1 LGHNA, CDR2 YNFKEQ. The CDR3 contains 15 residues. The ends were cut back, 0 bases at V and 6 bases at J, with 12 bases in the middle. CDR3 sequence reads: CASSQDKGEGNEQFF. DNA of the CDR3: TGTGCCAGCAGCCAAGATAAGGGGGAAGGCAATGAGCAGTTCTTC.

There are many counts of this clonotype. Here the CDR3 DNA reads TGCGCCAGCAGCTTGAAGGCTAGCCTCTCCTACAATGAGCAGTTCTTC. This sequence encodes CASSLKASLSYNEQFF. This chain connects TRBV5-1 to TRBJ2-1, with D possibly TRBD2 on 5 matching bases. Germline V CDR1 and CDR2: SGHRS, YFSETQ. Trimming took 1 base from V and 0 from J, leaving 11 bases between them. The CDR3 consists of 16 residues.

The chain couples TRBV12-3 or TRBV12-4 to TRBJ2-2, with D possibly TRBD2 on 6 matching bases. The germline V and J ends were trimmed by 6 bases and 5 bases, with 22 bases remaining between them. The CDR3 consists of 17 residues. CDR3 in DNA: TGTGCCAGCAGCACTGGCCCCCGGACTATAAGAACCGGGGAGCTGTTTTTT. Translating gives CASSTGPRTIRTGELFF.

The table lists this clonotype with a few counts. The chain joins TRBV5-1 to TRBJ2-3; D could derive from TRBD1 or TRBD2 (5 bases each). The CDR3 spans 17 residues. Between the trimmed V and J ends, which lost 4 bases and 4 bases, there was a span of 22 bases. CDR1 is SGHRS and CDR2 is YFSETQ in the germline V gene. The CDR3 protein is CASSPGLLSGLADTQYF. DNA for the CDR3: TGCGCCAGCAGCCCGGGGCTGTTATCTGGGCTCGCAGATACGCAGTATTTT.

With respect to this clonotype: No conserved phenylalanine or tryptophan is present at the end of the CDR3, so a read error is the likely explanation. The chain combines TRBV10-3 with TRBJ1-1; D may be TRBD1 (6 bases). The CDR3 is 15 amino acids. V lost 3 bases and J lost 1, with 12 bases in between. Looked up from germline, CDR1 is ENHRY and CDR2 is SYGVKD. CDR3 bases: TGTGCCATCAGTGACTCATCGACAGGGAACACTGAAGCTTTCTGT. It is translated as CAISDSSTGNTEAFC.

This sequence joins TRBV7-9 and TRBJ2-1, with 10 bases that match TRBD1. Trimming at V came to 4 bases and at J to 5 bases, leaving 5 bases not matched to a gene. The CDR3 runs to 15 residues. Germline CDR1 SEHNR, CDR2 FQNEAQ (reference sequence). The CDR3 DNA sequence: TGTGCCAGCAGCTCGACAGGGGGCATGGACAATGAGCAGTTCTTC. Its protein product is CASSSTGGMDNEQFF.

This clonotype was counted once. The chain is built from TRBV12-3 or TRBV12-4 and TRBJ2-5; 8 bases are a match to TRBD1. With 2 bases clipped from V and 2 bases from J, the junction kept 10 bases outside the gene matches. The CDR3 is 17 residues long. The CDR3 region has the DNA TGTGCCAGCAGTTTATTCGGTGGACAGGGAGGACAAGAGACCCAGTACTTC. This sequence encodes CASSLFGGQGGQETQYF.